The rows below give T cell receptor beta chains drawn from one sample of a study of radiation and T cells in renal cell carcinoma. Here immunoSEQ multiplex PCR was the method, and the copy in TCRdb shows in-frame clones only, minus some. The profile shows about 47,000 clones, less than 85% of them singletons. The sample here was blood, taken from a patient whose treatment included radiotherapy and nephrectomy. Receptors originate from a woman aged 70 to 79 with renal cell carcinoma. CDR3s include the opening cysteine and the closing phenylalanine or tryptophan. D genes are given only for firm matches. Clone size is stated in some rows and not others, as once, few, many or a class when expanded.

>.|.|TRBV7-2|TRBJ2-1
TGTGCCAGCAGCTTTAACTCCTACAATGAGCAGTTCTTC
CASSFNSYNEQFF
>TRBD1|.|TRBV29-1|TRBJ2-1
TGCAGCCACCGCGGGACAGGAAACAATGAGCAGTTCTTC
CSHRGTGNNEQFF
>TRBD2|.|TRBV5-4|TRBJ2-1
TGTGCCAGCAGCTTGGCTAGCGGGATTAATGAGCAGTTCTTC
CASSLASGINEQFF
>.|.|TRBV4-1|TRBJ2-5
TGCGCCAGCAGCCTTACGGGCTACCAAGAGACCCAGTACTTC
CASSLTGYQETQYF
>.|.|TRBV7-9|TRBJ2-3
TGTGCCAGCAGCTTAAGAGACTCGGGGCATACGCAGTATTTT
CASSLRDSGHTQYF
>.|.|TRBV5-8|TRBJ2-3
TGTGCCAGCAGCCGGATTGATACGCAGTATTTT
CASSRIDTQYF
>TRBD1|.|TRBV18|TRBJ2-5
TGTGCCAGCTCCCCTCTAGGGACAGGGCAAGAGACCCAGTACTTC
CASSPLGTGQETQYF
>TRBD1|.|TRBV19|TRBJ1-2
TGTGCCAGTAGTATGATGGATGGGACAGGGGTCTATGGCTACACCTTC
CASSMMDGTGVYGYTF
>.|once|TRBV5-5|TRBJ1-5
TGTGCCAGCAGCTTTGGCAGTCTAAGCAATCAGCCCCAGCATTTT
CASSFGSLSNQPQHF
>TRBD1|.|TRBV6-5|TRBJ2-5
TGTGCCAGCACCGACAGGGTCCAAGAGACCCAGTACTTC
CASTDRVQETQYF
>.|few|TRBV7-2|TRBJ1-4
TGTGCCAGCAGCGTCGAGAATAATGAAAAACTGTTTTTT
CASSVENNEKLFF
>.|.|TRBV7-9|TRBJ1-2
TGTGCCAGCAGATCAACAGCTAACTATGGCTACACCTTC
CASRSTANYGYTF
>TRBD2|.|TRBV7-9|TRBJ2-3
TGTGCCAGCAGCGCCATGGGGACTAGCGGCCCCACCTCACGAGATACGCAGTATTTT
CASSAMGTSGPTSRDTQYF
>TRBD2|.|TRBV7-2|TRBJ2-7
TGTGCCAGCAGCTTAGAGGCTAGCGGGGCCTACGAGCAGTACTTC
CASSLEASGAYEQYF
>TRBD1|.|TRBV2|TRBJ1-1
TGTGCCAGCAGTGAAGGCCCGGGACAGCCGGGGAACACTGAAGCTTTCTTT
CASSEGPGQPGNTEAFF
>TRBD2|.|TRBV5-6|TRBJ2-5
TGTGCCAGCAGCTGGACACTAGCGGGAGTTGAGGAGACCCAGTACTTC
CASSWTLAGVEETQYF
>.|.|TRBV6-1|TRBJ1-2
TGTGCCAGTCGGGAGACGGTGACAGACTATGGCTACACCTTC
CASRETVTDYGYTF
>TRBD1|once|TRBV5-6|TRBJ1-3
TGTGCCAGCAGCATGACAGGGGGCCCTGGAAACACCATATATTTT
CASSMTGGPGNTIYF
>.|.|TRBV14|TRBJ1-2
TGTGCCAGCAGCCCTGGACTCATAGGGGGCTACACCTTC
CASSPGLIGGYTF
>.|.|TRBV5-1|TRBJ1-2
TGCGCCAGCAGCTTAGACCCTCAGGGGACCGCCTATGGCTACACCTTC
CASSLDPQGTAYGYTF
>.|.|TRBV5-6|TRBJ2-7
TGTGCCAGCAGCTTAGGGCCAGCCTACGAGCAGTACTTC
CASSLGPAYEQYF
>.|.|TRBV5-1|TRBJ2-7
TGCGCCAGCAGCTTGGTGCTGGGCGGACAGCAGTACTTC
CASSLVLGGQQYF
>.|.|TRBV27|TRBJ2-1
TGTGCCAGCAGTCCAGGACAGAGCTCCTACAATGAGCAGTTCTTC
CASSPGQSSYNEQFF
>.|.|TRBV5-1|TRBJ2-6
TGCGCCAGCAGCTTGGATTCTTTTGGGTTCTCTGGGGCCAACGTCCTGACTTTC
CASSLDSFGFSGANVLTF
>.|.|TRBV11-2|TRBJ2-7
TGTGCCAGCAGCCCAATCCAGGGGCTGGACGAGCAGTACTTC
CASSPIQGLDEQYF
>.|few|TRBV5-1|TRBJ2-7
TGCGCCAGCAGCTTGGGCGAGTCCAGCGAGCAGTACTTC
CASSLGESSEQYF
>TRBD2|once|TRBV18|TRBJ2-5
TGTGCCAGCTCACGATACTCGAGCGGGGCCCTAGAGACCCAGTACTTC
CASSRYSSGALETQYF
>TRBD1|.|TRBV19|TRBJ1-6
TGTGCCAGTAGTACTCGGGACAGGGGAGGGTCACCCCTCCACTTT
CASSTRDRGGSPLHF
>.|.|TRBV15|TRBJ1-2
TGTGCCACCAGCAGAGATAACACACATAGCTATGGCTACACCTTC
CATSRDNTHSYGYTF
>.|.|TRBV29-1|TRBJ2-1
TGCAGCGGGACTATATCAGGGCTGGGTCCGCAGTTCTTC
CSGTISGLGPQFF
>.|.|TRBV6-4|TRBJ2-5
TGTGCCAGCAGTGACTCGGAACTAGTCCAAGAGACCCAGTACTTC
CASSDSELVQETQYF
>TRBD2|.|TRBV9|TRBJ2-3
TGTGCCAGCAGCCCAACGGGACTAGCGGACAGCACAGATACGCAGTATTTT
CASSPTGLADSTDTQYF
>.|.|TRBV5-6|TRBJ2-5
TGTGCCAGCGTGCGGGGGCAGGAGACCCAGTACTTC
CASVRGQETQYF
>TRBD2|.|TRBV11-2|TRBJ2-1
TGTGCCAGCAGCCCCGGGACTAGCGGGAGTTGGGGCAATGAGCAGTTCTTC
CASSPGTSGSWGNEQFF
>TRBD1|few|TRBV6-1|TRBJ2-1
TGTGCCAGCAGTGAACTCGGACAGGGGAACTACAATGAGCAGTTCTTC
CASSELGQGNYNEQFF
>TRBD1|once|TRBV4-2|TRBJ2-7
TGTGCCAGCAGCCAAGACCTTACGGACAGGGGCGACTACGAGCAGTACTTC
CASSQDLTDRGDYEQYF
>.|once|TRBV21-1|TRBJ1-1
TGTGCCAGCAGCAAAGGGTTCAGAGTAAACACTGAAGCTTTCTTT
CASSKGFRVNTEAFF
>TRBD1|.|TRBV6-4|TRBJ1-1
TGTACCAGCAGAGGGGACAGGGGAGAAGCTTTCTTT
CTSRGDRGEAFF
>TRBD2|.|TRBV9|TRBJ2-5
TGTGCCAGCAGCCCTCTGGGGGGGTTCGGGGAGACCCAGTACTTC
CASSPLGGFGETQYF
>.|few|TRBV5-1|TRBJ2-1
TGCGCCAGCAGCTTGAGGCCAGACAATGAGCAGTTCTTC
CASSLRPDNEQFF
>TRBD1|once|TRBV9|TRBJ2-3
TGTGCCAGCAGCGCGATTCCGGGACAGGGGGGAGTGGGTACGCAGTATTTT
CASSAIPGQGGVGTQYF
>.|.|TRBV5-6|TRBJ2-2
TGTGCCAGCAGCTTGGGAGTGGACTACACCGGGGAGCTGTTTTTT
CASSLGVDYTGELFF
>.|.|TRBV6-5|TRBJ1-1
TGTGCCAGCAGTTCCCCAGACAACCCTGAAGCTTTCTTT
CASSSPDNPEAFF
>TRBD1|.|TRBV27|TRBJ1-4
TGTGCCAGCAGTTTAGGAGGGACAGAGCTTGAAAAACTGTTTTTT
CASSLGGTELEKLFF
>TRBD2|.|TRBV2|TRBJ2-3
TGTGCCAGCAGTGATGCTAGCGGGAGGGCTGATACGCAGTATTTT
CASSDASGRADTQYF
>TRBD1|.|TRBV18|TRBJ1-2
TGTGCCAGCTCACCAGGGACAGGGGAGGACTATGGCTACACCTTC
CASSPGTGEDYGYTF
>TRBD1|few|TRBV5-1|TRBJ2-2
TGCGCCAGCAGCGCACCGGGACAGGGGAACACCGGGGAGCTGTTTTTT
CASSAPGQGNTGELFF
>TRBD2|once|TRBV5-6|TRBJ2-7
TGTGCCAGCAGCCGGGGGGAGTACGAGCAGTACTTC
CASSRGEYEQYF
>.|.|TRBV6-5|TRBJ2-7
TGTGCCAGCAGTTCCGCCCCGGGGAGAACCTCCTACGAGCAGTACTTC
CASSSAPGRTSYEQYF
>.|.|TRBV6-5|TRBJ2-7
TGTGCCAGCAGCCCGGGACAAGGACCTAGGCAGTACTTC
CASSPGQGPRQYF
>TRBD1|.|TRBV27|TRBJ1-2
TGTGCCAGCAGCATGACAGGGATCGGTGGCTACACCTTC
CASSMTGIGGYTF
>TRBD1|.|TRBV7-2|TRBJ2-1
TGTGCCAGCAGCCAAGGGGGCTTAGGTGAGCAGTTCTTC
CASSQGGLGEQFF
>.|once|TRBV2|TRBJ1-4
TGTGCCAGCAGTGAGAGGTGGGGAAACGAAAAACTGTTTTTT
CASSERWGNEKLFF